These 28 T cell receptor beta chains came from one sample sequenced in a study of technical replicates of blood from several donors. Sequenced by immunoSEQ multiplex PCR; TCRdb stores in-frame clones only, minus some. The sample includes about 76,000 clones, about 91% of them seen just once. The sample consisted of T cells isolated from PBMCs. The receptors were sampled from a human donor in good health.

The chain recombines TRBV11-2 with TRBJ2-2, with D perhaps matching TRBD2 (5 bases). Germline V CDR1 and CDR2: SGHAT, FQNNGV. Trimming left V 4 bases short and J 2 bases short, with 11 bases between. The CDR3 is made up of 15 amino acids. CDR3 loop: CASSSYRENTGELFF. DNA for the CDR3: TGTGCCAGCAGCTCCTACCGGGAAAACACCGGGGAGCTGTTTTTT.

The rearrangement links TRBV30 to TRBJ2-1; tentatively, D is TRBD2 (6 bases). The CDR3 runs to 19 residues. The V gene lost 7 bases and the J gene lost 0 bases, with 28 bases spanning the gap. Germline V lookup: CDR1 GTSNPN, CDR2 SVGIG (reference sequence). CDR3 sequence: CASTHGTPRDKSSYNEQFF. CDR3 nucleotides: TGTGCCTCAACGCACGGGACTCCTCGTGATAAGAGCTCCTACAATGAGCAGTTCTTC.

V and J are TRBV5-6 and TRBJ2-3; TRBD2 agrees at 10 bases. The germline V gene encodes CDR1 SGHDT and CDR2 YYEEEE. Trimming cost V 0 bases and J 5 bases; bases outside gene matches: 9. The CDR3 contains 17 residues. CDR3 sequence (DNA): TGTGCCAGCAGCTTGGAGGTGGCTAGCGGGAGTATAGATACGCAGTATTTT. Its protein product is CASSLEVASGSIDTQYF.

CDR3 nucleotide sequence: TGTGCCAGCAGTCAGCGGAACACAGATACGCAGTATTTT. Protein sequence: CASSQRNTDTQYF. The genes are TRBV25-1 and TRBJ2-3; D is perhaps TRBD2 (5 bases). The V gene's germline CDR1 is MGHDK and CDR2 SYGVNS. CDR3 length: 13 residues. V was pared by 5 bases and J by 2 bases, with 8 bases between.

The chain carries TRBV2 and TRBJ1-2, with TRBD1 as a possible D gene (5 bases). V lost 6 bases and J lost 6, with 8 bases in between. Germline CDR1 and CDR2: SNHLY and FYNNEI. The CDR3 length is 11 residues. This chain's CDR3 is CASRTVDGYTF. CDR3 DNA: TGTGCCAGCAGGACAGTAGATGGCTACACCTTC.

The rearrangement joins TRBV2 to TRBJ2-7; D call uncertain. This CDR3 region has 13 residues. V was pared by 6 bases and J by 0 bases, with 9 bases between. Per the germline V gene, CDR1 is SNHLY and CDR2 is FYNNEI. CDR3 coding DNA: TGTGCCAGCAGCCAAGCCCACTCCTACGAGCAGTACTTC. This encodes CASSQAHSYEQYF. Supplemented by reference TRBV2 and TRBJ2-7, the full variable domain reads EPEVTQTPSHQVTQMGQEVILRCVPISNHLYFYWYRQILGQKVEFLVSFYNNEISEKSEIFDDQFSVERPDGSNFTLKIRSTKLEDSAMYFCASSQAHSYEQYFGPGTRLTVT.

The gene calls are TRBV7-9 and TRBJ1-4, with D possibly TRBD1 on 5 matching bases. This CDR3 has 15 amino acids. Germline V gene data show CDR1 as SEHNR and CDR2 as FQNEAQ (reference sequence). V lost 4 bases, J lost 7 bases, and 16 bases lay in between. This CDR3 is CASSSHPGGSEKLFF. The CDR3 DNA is TGTGCCAGCAGCTCCCACCCCGGGGGGAGTGAAAAACTGTTTTTT.

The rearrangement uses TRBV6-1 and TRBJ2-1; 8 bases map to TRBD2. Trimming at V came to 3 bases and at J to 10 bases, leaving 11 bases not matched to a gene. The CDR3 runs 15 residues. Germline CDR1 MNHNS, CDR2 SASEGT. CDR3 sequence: CASSDPLVAGGEQFF. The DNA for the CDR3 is TGTGCCAGCAGTGACCCATTGGTGGCGGGGGGAGAGCAGTTCTTC.

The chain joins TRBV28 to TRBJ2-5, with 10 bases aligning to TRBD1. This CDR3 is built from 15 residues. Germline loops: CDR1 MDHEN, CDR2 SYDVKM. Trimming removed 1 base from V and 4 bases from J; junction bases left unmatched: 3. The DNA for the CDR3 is TGTGCCAGCAGTTTATCGGGGACAGGGGTAGAGACCCAGTACTTC. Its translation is CASSLSGTGVETQYF. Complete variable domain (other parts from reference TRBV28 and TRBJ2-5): DVKVTQSSRYLVKRTGEKVFLECVQDMDHENMFWYRQDPGLGLRLIYFSYDVKMKEKGDIPEGYSVSREKKERFSLILESASTNQTSMYLCASSLSGTGVETQYFGPGTRLLVL.

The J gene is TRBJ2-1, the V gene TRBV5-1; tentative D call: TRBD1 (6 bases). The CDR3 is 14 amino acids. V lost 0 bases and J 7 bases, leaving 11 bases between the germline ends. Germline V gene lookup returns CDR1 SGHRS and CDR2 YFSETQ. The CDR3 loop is CASSLDREINEQFF. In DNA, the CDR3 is TGCGCCAGCAGCTTGGACAGGGAGATAAATGAGCAGTTCTTC.

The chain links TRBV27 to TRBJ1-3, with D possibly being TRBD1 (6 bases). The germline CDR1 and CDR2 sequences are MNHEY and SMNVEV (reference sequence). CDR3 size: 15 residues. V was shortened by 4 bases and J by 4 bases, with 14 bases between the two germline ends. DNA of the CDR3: TGTGCCAGCAGTTCCTCTCGGACAGACGGAAACACCATATATTTT. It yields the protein CASSSSRTDGNTIYF.

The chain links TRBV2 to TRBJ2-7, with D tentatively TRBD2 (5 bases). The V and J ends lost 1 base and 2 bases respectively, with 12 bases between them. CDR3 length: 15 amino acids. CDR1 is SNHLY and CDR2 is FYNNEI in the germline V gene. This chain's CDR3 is CASSEERVGAYEQYF. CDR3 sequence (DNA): TGTGCCAGCAGTGAAGAGAGGGTCGGCGCCTACGAGCAGTACTTC.

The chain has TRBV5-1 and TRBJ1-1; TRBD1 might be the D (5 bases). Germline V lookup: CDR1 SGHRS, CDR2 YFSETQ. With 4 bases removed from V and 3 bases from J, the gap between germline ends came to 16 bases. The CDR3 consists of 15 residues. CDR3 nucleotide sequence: TGCGCCAGCAGCGCCTTTCAAGGGGCGGACACTGAAGCTTTCTTT. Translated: CASSAFQGADTEAFF.

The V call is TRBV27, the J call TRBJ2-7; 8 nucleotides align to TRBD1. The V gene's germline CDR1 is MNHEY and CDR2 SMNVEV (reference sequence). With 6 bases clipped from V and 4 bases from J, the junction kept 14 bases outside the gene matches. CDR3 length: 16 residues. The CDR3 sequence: CASRPIMPRGRYEQYF. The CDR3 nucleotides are TGTGCCAGCAGACCTATAATGCCCAGGGGGCGGTACGAGCAGTACTTC.

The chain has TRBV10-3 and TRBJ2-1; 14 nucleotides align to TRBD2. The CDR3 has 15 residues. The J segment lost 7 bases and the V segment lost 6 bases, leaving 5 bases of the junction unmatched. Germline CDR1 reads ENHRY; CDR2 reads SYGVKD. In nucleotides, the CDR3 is TGTGCCATCAGAGCGGGACTAGCGGGAGTAAATGAGCAGTTCTTC. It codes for CAIRAGLAGVNEQFF.

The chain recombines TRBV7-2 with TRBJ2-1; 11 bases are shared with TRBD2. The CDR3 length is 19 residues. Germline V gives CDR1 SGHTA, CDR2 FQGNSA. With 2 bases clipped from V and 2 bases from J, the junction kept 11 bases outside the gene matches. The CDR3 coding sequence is TGTGCCAGCAGCTTATACCCCGTCGGGACTAGCGGCACCTACAATGAGCAGTTCTTC. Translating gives CASSLYPVGTSGTYNEQFF.

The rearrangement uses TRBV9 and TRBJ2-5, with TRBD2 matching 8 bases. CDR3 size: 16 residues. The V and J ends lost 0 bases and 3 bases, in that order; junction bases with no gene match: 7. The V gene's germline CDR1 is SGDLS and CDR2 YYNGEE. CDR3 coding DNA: TGTGCCAGCAGCGTAGTGCCGACTAGCGCTGAAGAGACCCAGTACTTC. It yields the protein CASSVVPTSAEETQYF.

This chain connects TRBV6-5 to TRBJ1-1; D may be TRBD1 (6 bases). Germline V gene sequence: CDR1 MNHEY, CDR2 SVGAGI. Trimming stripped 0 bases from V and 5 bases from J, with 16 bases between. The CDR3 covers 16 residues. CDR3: CASSYSNIQGYTEAFF. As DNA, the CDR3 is TGTGCCAGCAGTTACTCGAATATACAGGGTTATACTGAAGCTTTCTTT.

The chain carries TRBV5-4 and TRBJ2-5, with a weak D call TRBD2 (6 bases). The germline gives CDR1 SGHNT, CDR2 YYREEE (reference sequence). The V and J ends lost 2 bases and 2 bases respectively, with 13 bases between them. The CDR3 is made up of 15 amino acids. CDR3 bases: TGTGCCAGCAGCTTTAGTCCGGGGACTCAAGAGACCCAGTACTTC. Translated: CASSFSPGTQETQYF. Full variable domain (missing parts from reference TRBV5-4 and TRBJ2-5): ETGVTQSPTHLIKTRGQQVTLRCSSQSGHNTVSWYQQALGQGPQFIFQYYREEENGRGNFPPRFSGLQFPNYSSELNVNALELDDSALYLCASSFSPGTQETQYFGPGTRLLVL.

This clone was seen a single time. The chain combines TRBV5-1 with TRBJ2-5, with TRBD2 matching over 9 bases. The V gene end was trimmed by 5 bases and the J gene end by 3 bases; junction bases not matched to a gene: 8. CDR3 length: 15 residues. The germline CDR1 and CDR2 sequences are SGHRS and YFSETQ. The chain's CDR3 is CASSYSGRPEETQYF. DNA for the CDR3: TGCGCCAGCAGTTACAGCGGGAGGCCGGAAGAGACCCAGTACTTC.

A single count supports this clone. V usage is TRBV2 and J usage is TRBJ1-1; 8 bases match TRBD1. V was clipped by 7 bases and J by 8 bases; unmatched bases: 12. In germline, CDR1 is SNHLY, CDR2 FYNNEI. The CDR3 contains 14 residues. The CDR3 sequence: CASNEHQGASEAFF. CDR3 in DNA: TGTGCCAGCAACGAGCATCAGGGGGCTTCGGAAGCTTTCTTT.

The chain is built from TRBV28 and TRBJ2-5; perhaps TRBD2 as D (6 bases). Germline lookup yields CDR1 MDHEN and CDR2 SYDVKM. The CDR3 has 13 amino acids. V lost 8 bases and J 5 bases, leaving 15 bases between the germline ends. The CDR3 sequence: CASAGGIGETQYF. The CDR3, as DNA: TGTGCCAGCGCAGGCGGGATTGGGGAGACCCAGTACTTC.

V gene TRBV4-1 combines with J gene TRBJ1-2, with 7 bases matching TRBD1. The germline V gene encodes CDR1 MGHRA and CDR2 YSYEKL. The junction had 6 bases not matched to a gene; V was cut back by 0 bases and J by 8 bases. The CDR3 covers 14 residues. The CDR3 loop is CASSQDYRGDGYTF. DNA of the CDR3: TGCGCCAGCAGCCAAGATTACAGGGGAGACGGCTACACCTTC.

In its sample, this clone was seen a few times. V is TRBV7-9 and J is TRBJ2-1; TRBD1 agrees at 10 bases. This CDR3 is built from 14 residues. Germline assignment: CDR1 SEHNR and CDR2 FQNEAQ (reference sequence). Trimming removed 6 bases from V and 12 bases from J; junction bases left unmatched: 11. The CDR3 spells CASRQETGGLGQFF. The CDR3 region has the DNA TGTGCCAGCAGGCAAGAGACAGGGGGCTTGGGGCAGTTCTTC.

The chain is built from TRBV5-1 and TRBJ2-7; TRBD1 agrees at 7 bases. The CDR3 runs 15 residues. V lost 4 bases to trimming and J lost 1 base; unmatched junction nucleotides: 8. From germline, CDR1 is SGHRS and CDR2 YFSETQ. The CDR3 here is CASSNSGTESYEQYF. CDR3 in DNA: TGCGCCAGCAGCAATTCCGGGACAGAATCCTACGAGCAGTACTTC. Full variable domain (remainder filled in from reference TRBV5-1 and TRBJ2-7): KAGVTQTPRYLIKTRGQQVTLSCSPISGHRSVSWYQQTPGQGLQFLFEYFSETQRNKGNFPGRFSGRQFSNSRSEMNVSTLELGDSALYLCASSNSGTESYEQYFGPGTRLTVT.

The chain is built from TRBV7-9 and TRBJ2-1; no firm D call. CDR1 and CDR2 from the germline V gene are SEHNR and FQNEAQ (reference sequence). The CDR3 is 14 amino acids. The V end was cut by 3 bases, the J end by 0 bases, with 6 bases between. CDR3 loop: CASSFSSSYNEQFF. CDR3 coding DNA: TGTGCCAGCAGCTTTTCCTCCTCCTACAATGAGCAGTTCTTC.

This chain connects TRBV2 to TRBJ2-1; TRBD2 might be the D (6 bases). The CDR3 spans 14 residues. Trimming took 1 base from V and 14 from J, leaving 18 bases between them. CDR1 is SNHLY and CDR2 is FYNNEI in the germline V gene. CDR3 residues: CASSEVYQTSSEFF. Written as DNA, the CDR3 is TGTGCCAGCAGTGAAGTTTACCAGACTAGTTCGGAGTTCTTC.

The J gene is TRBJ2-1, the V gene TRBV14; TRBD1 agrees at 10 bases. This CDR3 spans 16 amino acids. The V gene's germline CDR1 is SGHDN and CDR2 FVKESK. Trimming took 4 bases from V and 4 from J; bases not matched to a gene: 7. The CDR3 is CASSPREGQGYNEQFF. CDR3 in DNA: TGTGCCAGCAGCCCCAGGGAGGGACAGGGGTACAATGAGCAGTTCTTC. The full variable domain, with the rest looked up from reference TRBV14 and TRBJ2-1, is EAGVTQFPSHSVIEKGQTVTLRCDPISGHDNLYWYRRVMGKEIKFLLHFVKESKQDESGMPNNRFLAERTGGTYSTLKVQPAELEDSGVYFCASSPREGQGYNEQFFGPGTRLTVL.